The next 20 T cell receptor beta chains were all read from a single sample in a study of cytomegalovirus exposure and HLA in healthy donors. PCR used 60 Vbeta primers and 13 Jbeta primers. Here immunoSEQ multiplex PCR was the method, and the copy in TCRdb shows in-frame clones only, minus some. This table holds approximately 46,000 clones, 65% to 80% found once. The material sequenced was PBMCs. The receptors were sampled from a man in his thirties or forties in good health and CMV-seronegative.

This rearrangement joins TRBV6-1 to TRBJ2-1, with a tentative D call TRBD2 (5 bases). In germline, CDR1 is MNHNS, CDR2 SASEGT. The CDR3 is 15 residues long. V lost 0 bases to trimming and J lost 7 bases, with 13 bases between them. CDR3 residues: CASSEAVGVRNEQFF. The CDR3 bases are TGTGCCAGCAGTGAAGCGGTGGGAGTGAGGAATGAGCAGTTCTTC.

The table lists this clone with a few counts. The CDR3 spells CASSVPVPSEAFF. The CDR3 bases are TGTGCCAGCAGCGTTCCGGTACCGAGTGAAGCTTTCTTT. The V gene is TRBV7-9, the J gene TRBJ1-1; D is unresolved. With 5 bases removed from V and 7 bases from J, the gap between germline ends came to 14 bases. This CDR3 is 13 amino acids long. The germline V gene encodes CDR1 SEHNR and CDR2 FQNEAQ (reference sequence).

The chain combines TRBV5-6 with TRBJ1-1; possibly TRBD1 for D (6 bases). Trimming removed 1 base from V and 1 base from J, with 11 bases in between. The CDR3 runs to 15 residues. Germline CDR1 is SGHDT and CDR2 is YYEEEE. The CDR3 DNA reads TGTGCCAGCAGCTTGACCCTGACAGGGAACACTGAAGCTTTCTTT. The encoded protein is CASSLTLTGNTEAFF.

J is TRBJ2-1 and V is TRBV19; 9 nucleotides line up with TRBD2. CDR1 and CDR2 from the germline V gene are LNHDA and SQIVND (reference sequence). The trim removed 0 bases at V and 0 bases at J, leaving 0 bases unmatched. CDR3 length equals 16 residues. CDR3 nucleotide sequence: TGTGCCAGTAGTATAGATAGCGGGAGCTCCTACAATGAGCAGTTCTTC. Protein product: CASSIDSGSSYNEQFF.

This chain uses TRBV7-9 with TRBJ2-1; 7 bases fit TRBD2. V lost 1 base, J lost 1 base, and 1 base stayed unmatched. From germline, CDR1 is SEHNR and CDR2 FQNEAQ (reference sequence). The CDR3 totals 15 residues. CDR3 sequence (DNA): TGTGCCAGCAGCTTAGGGGAGGGGTCCTACAATGAGCAGTTCTTC. Residues: CASSLGEGSYNEQFF.

This clone was found a few times. This sequence joins TRBV15 and TRBJ1-1; D perhaps matches TRBD1 (5 bases). From germline, CDR1 is LNHNV and CDR2 YYDKDF (reference sequence). This CDR3 contains 14 residues. Trimming took 3 bases from V and 5 from J, leaving 13 bases between them. The CDR3 reads CATSSRNGGTEAFF. CDR3 coding DNA: TGTGCCACCAGCAGTCGAAACGGGGGTACTGAAGCTTTCTTT. The full variable domain, its missing parts supplied by reference TRBV15 and TRBJ1-1, is DAMVIQNPRYQVTQFGKPVTLSCSQTLNHNVMYWYQQKSSQAPKLLFHYYDKDFNNEADTPDNFQSRRPNTSFCFLDIRSPGLGDTAMYLCATSSRNGGTEAFFGQGTRLTVV.

The gene calls are TRBV27 and TRBJ2-1, with 15 bases identical to TRBD2. Germline-derived CDR1 and CDR2 are MNHEY and SMNVEV (reference sequence). The CDR3 covers 21 residues. V gave up 5 bases and J gave up 2 bases; unmatched junction bases: 16. DNA of the CDR3: TGTGCCAGCAGTCAACCGGGACTAGCGGGAGGCACCGTAATCACCTACAATGAGCAGTTCTTC. Residues: CASSQPGLAGGTVITYNEQFF.

This chain joins TRBV27 and TRBJ2-7, with 9 bases fitting TRBD2. The J segment lost 1 base and the V segment lost 5 bases, leaving 9 bases of the junction unmatched. The germline V gene encodes CDR1 MNHEY and CDR2 SMNVEV (reference sequence). The CDR3 has 16 amino acids. The CDR3, as DNA: TGTGCCAGCAGTCCCCTGAGACTAGCGGATTCCTACGAGCAGTACTTC. Protein product: CASSPLRLADSYEQYF.

The rearrangement links TRBV25-1 to TRBJ1-1; 7 nucleotides line up with TRBD1. This CDR3 is 13 amino acids long. CDR1 is MGHDK, CDR2 SYGVNS, per germline. V trimming: 2 bases; J trimming: 10 bases; junction bases outside the gene matches: 7. The CDR3 is CASSENWQGGAFF. CDR3 sequence (DNA): TGTGCCAGCAGTGAAAATTGGCAGGGGGGAGCTTTCTTT.

V gene TRBV4-2 combines with J gene TRBJ1-2, with 9 bases that match TRBD1. J was trimmed by 4 bases and V by 2 bases; bases with no gene match: 2. Germline lookup yields CDR1 LGHNA and CDR2 YNFKEQ. CDR3 size: 14 residues. CDR3 residues: CASSQPGQGYGYTF. CDR3 bases: TGTGCCAGCAGCCAACCGGGACAGGGCTATGGCTACACCTTC.

As concerns this clone: The same CDR3 arises from other DNA sequences in this sample as well. The CDR3 loop is CASSSVSYEQYF. CDR3 in DNA: TGCGCCAGCAGCTCGGTATCCTACGAGCAGTACTTC. This chain uses TRBV5-1 with TRBJ2-7; D not resolved. Germline lookup yields CDR1 SGHRS and CDR2 YFSETQ. V shed 3 bases and J shed 1 base, with 5 bases lying between them. The CDR3 runs to 12 residues.

Note on this clone: Sequence at one end of the junction differs from germline and may be a read error. The chain recombines TRBV13 with TRBJ1-3; 8 bases match TRBD1. The germline V gene has CDR1 PRHDT and CDR2 FYEKMQ (reference sequence). The CDR3 is 14 amino acids. CDR3 bases: TGTGCCAGCAGCCCGACAGGGGCTGGGAACACCATATATTTT. It codes for CASSPTGAGNTIYF.

The gene calls are TRBV5-1 and TRBJ2-7; the match to TRBD1 covers 7 bases. The germline CDR1 and CDR2 sequences are SGHRS and YFSETQ. V was pared by 3 bases and J by 2 bases, with 5 bases of the junction left unmatched. This CDR3 has 14 residues. CDR3 nucleotides: TGCGCCAGCAGCTCTCCGACAGGGACCTACGAGCAGTACTTC. Its translation: CASSSPTGTYEQYF.

This clone was recorded a few times. This sample also contains other DNA sequences that code for the same CDR3. The chain couples TRBV5-4 to TRBJ2-5; D is possibly TRBD2 (5 bases). Germline CDR1 SGHNT, CDR2 YYREEE (reference sequence). V was clipped by 0 bases and J by 2 bases, with 8 bases between them. The CDR3 extends over 14 amino acids. The CDR3 loop is CASSLDGEQETQYF. CDR3 DNA: TGTGCCAGCAGCTTGGACGGGGAGCAAGAGACCCAGTACTTC.

The chain is built from TRBV5-4 and TRBJ2-3, with 10 bases fitting TRBD2. The V and J ends lost 4 bases and 4 bases, in that order; junction bases with no gene match: 12. The length of the CDR3 is 17 residues. Germline CDR1 SGHNT, CDR2 YYREEE (reference sequence). The CDR3 protein is CASSTPAASGSSDTQYF. The CDR3 DNA reads as TGTGCCAGCAGCACCCCCGCAGCTAGCGGGAGTTCAGATACGCAGTATTTT.

J is TRBJ1-2 and V is TRBV5-1, with 10 bases that match TRBD1. The CDR3 is 13 residues long. Trimming at V came to 2 bases and at J to 6 bases, leaving 1 base not matched to a gene. Germline loops: CDR1 SGHRS, CDR2 YFSETQ. The CDR3 nucleotides read TGCGCCAGCAGCTTAGGGACAGGGGATGGCTACACCTTC. Protein sequence: CASSLGTGDGYTF.

The chain carries TRBV13 and TRBJ2-1; maybe TRBD2 (6 bases). The CDR3 is 15 amino acids. The germline CDR1 and CDR2 sequences are PRHDT and FYEKMQ (reference sequence). Between the trimmed V and J ends, which lost 1 base and 8 bases, there was a span of 15 bases. The CDR3 DNA reads TGTGCCAGCAGCTTAGTGGACTACTTCGGGGATGAGCAGTTCTTC. Its translation is CASSLVDYFGDEQFF.

This rearrangement joins TRBV5-4 to TRBJ2-5; perhaps TRBD2 as D (6 bases). Trimming took off 0 bases at V and 0 bases at J, with 9 bases between the two ends. This CDR3 contains 15 residues. Per the germline V gene, CDR1 is SGHNT and CDR2 is YYREEE (reference sequence). CDR3 sequence: CASSLAGGNQETQYF. The CDR3 DNA reads TGTGCCAGCAGCTTGGCGGGCGGGAACCAAGAGACCCAGTACTTC.

The chain links TRBV7-9 to TRBJ1-5; 7 bases map to TRBD1. Per the germline V gene, CDR1 is SEHNR and CDR2 is FQNEAQ (reference sequence). The CDR3 loop spans 17 amino acids. The V and J ends lost 5 bases and 0 bases, in that order; junction bases with no gene match: 10. CDR3 in amino acids: CASSTLGTEDSNQPQHF. In DNA, the CDR3 is TGTGCCAGCAGCACGTTAGGGACAGAGGATAGCAATCAGCCCCAGCATTTT.

This chain uses TRBV21-1 with TRBJ2-1; the table assigns TRBD2, which was not confirmed against the DNA. TRBV21-1 constitutes a pseudogene. This CDR3 comprises 18 residues. The CDR3 sequence: CASSKERFGLAGYNEQFF. The CDR3, as DNA: TGTGCCAGCAGCAAAGAAAGATTTGGACTAGCGGGTTACAATGAGCAGTTCTTC.